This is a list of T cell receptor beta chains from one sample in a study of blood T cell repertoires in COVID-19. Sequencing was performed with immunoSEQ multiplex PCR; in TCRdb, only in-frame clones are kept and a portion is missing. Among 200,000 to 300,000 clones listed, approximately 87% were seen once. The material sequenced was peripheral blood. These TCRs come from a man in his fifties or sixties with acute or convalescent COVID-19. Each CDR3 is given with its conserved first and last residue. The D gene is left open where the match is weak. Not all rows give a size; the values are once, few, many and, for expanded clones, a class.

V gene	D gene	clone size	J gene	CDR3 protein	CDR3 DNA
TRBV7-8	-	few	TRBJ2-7	CASSLVRAFPYEQYF	TGTGCCAGCAGCTTAGTCAGGGCTTTCCCCTACGAGCAGTACTTC
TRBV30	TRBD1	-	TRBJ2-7	CAWTEGTGGSYEQYF	TGTGCCTGGACCGAAGGGACAGGGGGCTCCTACGAGCAGTACTTC
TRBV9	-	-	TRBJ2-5	CASSTPGGRETQYF	TGTGCCAGCAGCACACCAGGGGGGAGAGAGACCCAGTACTTC
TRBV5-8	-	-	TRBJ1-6	CASSPGGGSPLHF	TGTGCCAGCAGCCCCGGGGGAGGTTCACCCCTCCACTTT
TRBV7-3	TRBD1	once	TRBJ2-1	CASSSARGTEQFF	TGTGCCAGCAGCTCCGCCAGGGGGACGGAGCAGTTCTTC
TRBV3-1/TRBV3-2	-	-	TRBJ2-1	CASSQSGSSYNEQFF	TGTGCCAGCAGCCAAAGCGGTAGCTCCTACAATGAGCAGTTCTTC
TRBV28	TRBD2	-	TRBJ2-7	CASRPLAGGRREQYF	TGTGCCAGCAGACCTTTAGCGGGAGGGAGGAGGGAGCAGTACTTC
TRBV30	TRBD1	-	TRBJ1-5	CAWSVRVGTGGGQPQHF	TGTGCCTGGAGTGTAAGGGTAGGGACAGGGGGCGGACAGCCCCAGCATTTT
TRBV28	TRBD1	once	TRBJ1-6	CASSIRQGGYNSPLHF	TGTGCCAGCAGCATCCGACAGGGGGGCTATAATTCACCCCTCCACTTT
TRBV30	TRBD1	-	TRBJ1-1	CAWRTRTGGAFF	TGTGCCTGGAGGACGAGGACAGGGGGAGCTTTCTTT
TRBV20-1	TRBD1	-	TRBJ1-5	CSASPIGTGGAIGNQPQHF	TGCAGTGCTAGTCCCATAGGGACAGGGGGCGCGATAGGCAATCAGCCCCAGCATTTT
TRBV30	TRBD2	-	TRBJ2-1	CAWRLAGEDEQFF	TGTGCCTGGAGACTAGCGGGAGAGGATGAGCAGTTCTTC
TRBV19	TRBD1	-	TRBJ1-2	CASSITGGGYTF	TGTGCCAGTAGTATAACAGGGGGTGGCTACACCTTC
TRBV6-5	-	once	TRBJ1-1	CASSYLGEGPRAAFF	TGTGCCAGCAGTTACCTAGGGGAAGGACCTAGGGCAGCTTTCTTT
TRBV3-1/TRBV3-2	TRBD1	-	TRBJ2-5	CASSQGTGVLETQYF	TGTGCCAGCAGCCAAGGGACAGGGGTGCTGGAGACCCAGTACTTC
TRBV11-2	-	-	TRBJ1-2	CASSLVTWSGGYTF	TGTGCCAGCAGCTTAGTTACGTGGTCGGGTGGCTACACCTTC
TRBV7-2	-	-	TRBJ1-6	CASSLDWSPLHF	TGTGCCAGCAGCTTGGACTGGTCACCCCTCCACTTT
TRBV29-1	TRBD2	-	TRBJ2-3	CSVAPSGSDTQYF	TGCAGCGTTGCCCCCAGCGGGAGCGATACGCAGTATTTT
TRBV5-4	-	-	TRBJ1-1	CASSPSARNTEAFF	TGTGCCAGCAGCCCCTCCGCCAGGAACACTGAAGCTTTCTTT
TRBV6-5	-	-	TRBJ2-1	CASSYEGTPYNEQFF	TGTGCCAGCAGTTACGAGGGAACTCCCTACAATGAGCAGTTCTTC
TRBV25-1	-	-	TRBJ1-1	CASSESFEAFF	TGTGCCAGCAGTGAAAGCTTTGAAGCTTTCTTT
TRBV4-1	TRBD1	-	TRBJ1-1	CASSHGQGRWDTEAFF	TGCGCCAGCAGTCACGGACAGGGGAGATGGGACACTGAAGCTTTCTTT
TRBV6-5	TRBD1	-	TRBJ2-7	CASSYRRQGVGYEQYF	TGTGCCAGCAGTTACCGTCGACAGGGGGTGGGCTACGAGCAGTACTTC
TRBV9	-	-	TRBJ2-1	CASSVRAPGDNEQFF	TGTGCCAGCAGCGTCAGAGCGCCCGGTGACAATGAGCAGTTCTTC
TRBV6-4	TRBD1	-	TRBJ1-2	CASSDWTAYRGWYGYTF	TGTGCCAGCAGTGACTGGACCGCATACAGGGGGTGGTATGGCTACACCTTC
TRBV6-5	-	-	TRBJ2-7	CASRGQSLYEQYF	TGTGCCAGCAGGGGCCAGTCGCTCTACGAGCAGTACTTC
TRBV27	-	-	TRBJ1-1	CASSPPPGTEAFF	TGTGCCAGCAGTCCCCCTCCAGGAACTGAAGCTTTCTTT
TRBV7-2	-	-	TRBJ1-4	CASSLARLRVGNEKLFF	TGTGCCAGCAGCTTAGCCCGCCTCAGGGTGGGTAATGAAAAACTGTTTTTT
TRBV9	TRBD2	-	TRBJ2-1	CASSSRTSGSGEQFF	TGTGCCAGCAGCTCGAGGACTAGCGGGAGCGGTGAGCAGTTCTTC
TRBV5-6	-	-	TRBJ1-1	CASSFVIGGVAFF	TGTGCCAGCAGCTTCGTAATTGGAGGGGTAGCTTTCTTT
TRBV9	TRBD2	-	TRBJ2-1	CASSVGGAGGHEQFF	TGTGCCAGCAGCGTAGGCGGAGCGGGAGGTCATGAGCAGTTCTTC
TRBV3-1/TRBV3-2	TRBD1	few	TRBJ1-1	CASSQSTGGAFF	TGTGCCAGCAGCCAATCGACAGGGGGAGCTTTCTTT
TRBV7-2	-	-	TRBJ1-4	CASRMAGTNEKLFF	TGTGCCAGCAGGATGGCAGGGACTAATGAAAAACTGTTTTTT
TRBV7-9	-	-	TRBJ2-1	CASSRPGTEQFF	TGTGCCAGCAGCCGGCCCGGGACAGAGCAGTTCTTC
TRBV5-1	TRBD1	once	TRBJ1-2	CASSPDRGNYGYTF	TGCGCCAGCAGCCCGGACAGGGGTAACTATGGCTACACCTTC
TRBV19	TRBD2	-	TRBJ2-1	CASRLAPYNEQFF	TGTGCCAGTAGACTAGCGCCTTACAATGAGCAGTTCTTC
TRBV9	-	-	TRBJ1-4	CASSVQASGEKLFF	TGTGCCAGCAGCGTACAGGCAAGTGGGGAAAAACTGTTTTTT
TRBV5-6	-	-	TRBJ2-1	CASSLTGIKNDEQFF	TGTGCCAGCAGCCTGACCGGGATTAAAAACGATGAGCAGTTCTTC
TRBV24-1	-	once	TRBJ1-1	CATSRDTQSRAFF	TGTGCCACCAGCAGGGACACACAATCGCGGGCTTTCTTT
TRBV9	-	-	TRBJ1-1	CASSASFGGSGNTEAFF	TGTGCCAGCAGCGCCAGTTTCGGTGGCTCGGGAAACACTGAAGCTTTCTTT
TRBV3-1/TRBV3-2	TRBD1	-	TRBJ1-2	CASSRQGNYGYTF	TGTGCCAGCAGTCGACAGGGGAATTACGGCTACACCTTC
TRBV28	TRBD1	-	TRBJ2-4	CAVRDRKRGEAKNIQYF	TGTGCGGTAAGGGACAGGAAACGAGGAGAAGCCAAAAACATTCAGTACTTC
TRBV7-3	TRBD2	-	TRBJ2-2	CASSLTSGNTGELFF	TGTGCCAGCAGCCTGACTAGCGGAAACACCGGGGAGCTGTTTTTT
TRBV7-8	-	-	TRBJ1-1	CASSSLEVTEAFF	TGTGCCAGCAGCTCCCTCGAGGTCACTGAAGCTTTCTTT
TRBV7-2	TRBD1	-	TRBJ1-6	CASSLGTGGRYNSPLHF	TGTGCCAGCAGCTTAGGTACAGGGGGGAGATATAATTCACCCCTCCACTTT
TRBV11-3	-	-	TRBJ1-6	CASSLGGGGSPLHF	TGTGCCAGCAGCTTAGGCGGGGGAGGCTCACCCCTCCACTTT
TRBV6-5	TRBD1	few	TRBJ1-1	CCAGQGLLTEAFF	TGTTGCGCTGGACAGGGGCTTCTCACTGAAGCTTTCTTT
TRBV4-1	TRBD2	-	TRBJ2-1	CASSQVGEGGNEQFF	TGCGCCAGCAGCCAAGTGGGGGAGGGTGGAAATGAGCAGTTCTTC
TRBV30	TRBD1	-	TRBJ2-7	CAWSVLRQGGSNEQYF	TGTGCCTGGAGTGTACTTAGACAGGGTGGCTCGAACGAGCAGTACTTC
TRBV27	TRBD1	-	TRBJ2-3	CASSAYRGRMGTDTQYF	TGTGCCAGCAGTGCATACAGGGGGCGCATGGGCACAGATACGCAGTATTTT
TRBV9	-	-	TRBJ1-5	CASSATDSNQPQHF	TGTGCCAGCAGCGCTACAGATAGCAATCAGCCCCAGCATTTT
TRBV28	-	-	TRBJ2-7	CASSTLYEQYF	TGTGCCAGCAGCACTTTATACGAGCAGTACTTC